This is a list of T cell receptor beta chains from one sample in a study of T-cell memory formation after mild COVID-19. Each CDR3 protein gets one entry after TCRdb re-called the 5' RACE reads with MiXCR. The sample holds under 250,000 distinct CDR3 sequences, approximately 15% seen once. Sequences were obtained from PBMCs or a T cell subset sorted from them (not recorded which). These receptors came from an adult woman who had mild COVID-19 (a few samples of this study predate the infection). Cell type and time point are not known. Both conserved end residues are part of each CDR3. D genes are given only for firm matches. Clone size is given for some rows only: seen once, a few or many times, or a class if the clone is expanded.

CDR3nt	CDR3aa	j_gene	d_gene	abundance	v_gene
TGTGCCAGCAGCCACAGGGGGCGCGGGCAGCCCCAGCATTTT	CASSHRGRGQPQHF	TRBJ1-5	TRBD1	many	TRBV6-1
TGTGCCTGGGGGGATTTCGGACCTAGGTCGGGAACGCAGTATTTT	CAWGDFGPRSGTQYF	TRBJ2-3	.	.	TRBV30
TGCAGCGTTGAAGGGGCCTCCAGCTCCTACGAGCAGTACTTC	CSVEGASSSYEQYF	TRBJ2-7	.	.	TRBV29-1
TGTGCCAGCAGCTTCTTTGACGCCGGGGAGCTGTTTTTT	CASSFFDAGELFF	TRBJ2-2	.	.	TRBV7-9
TGTGCCAGCAGCTCCTTTATGGGAACCTACAATGAGCAGTTCTTC	CASSSFMGTYNEQFF	TRBJ2-1	.	.	TRBV7-9
TGTGCCAGCAGCTTCCCCGGACTTATGGGTGAGCAGTTCTTC	CASSFPGLMGEQFF	TRBJ2-1	.	few	TRBV5-4
TGTGCCAGCAGCGCGCGGGACAGTGGCTACACCTTC	CASSARDSGYTF	TRBJ1-2	TRBD1	.	TRBV9
TGCGCCAGCAGCTCTACCCCTTACACCGGGGAGCTGTTTTTT	CASSSTPYTGELFF	TRBJ2-2	.	few	TRBV5-1
TGTGCCAGCAGCTTAGCGGGCAGGGTCAATGAGCAGTTCTTC	CASSLAGRVNEQFF	TRBJ2-1	.	few	TRBV11-2
TGCGCCAGCAGCCCGGGACAGGACTTCCGAGGGGTCTTT	CASSPGQDFRGVF	TRBJ1-1	TRBD1	few	TRBV5-1
TGCAGTGCTATCACGGGTAGTAACTATGGCTACACCTTC	CSAITGSNYGYTF	TRBJ1-2	.	few	TRBV20-1
TGCGCCAGCAGCTTGGGAGGGTCTGGGACAGATACGCAGTATTTT	CASSLGGSGTDTQYF	TRBJ2-3	.	many	TRBV5-1
TGTGCCAGCACCACCCGGCGATCGGGGGCTGGTGGCTACACCTTC	CASTTRRSGAGGYTF	TRBJ1-2	.	.	TRBV6-2/TRBV6-3
TGTGCCACCAGTGAATCCGGTCAAGGGAGGGACAATGAGCAGTTCTTC	CATSESGQGRDNEQFF	TRBJ2-1	TRBD2	.	TRBV24-1
TGCAGTGCTAGAGATCGATTGAGACAGGGGGTAGGACTGTTTTTT	CSARDRLRQGVGLFF	TRBJ1-4	TRBD1	few	TRBV20-1
TGTGGCAGCAGCCAGACGGGGGGCAGATTGGAGACCCAGTACTTC	CGSSQTGGRLETQYF	TRBJ2-5	.	.	TRBV7-7
TGTGCCACCAGTGCCCGACCGCGGTACAATGAGCAGTTCTTC	CATSARPRYNEQFF	TRBJ2-1	.	few	TRBV24-1
TGTGCCAGCAGTTCCCAGGATTATGGCTACACCTTC	CASSSQDYGYTF	TRBJ1-2	.	.	TRBV6-5
TGTGCCAGCCCATCCGGGACAGGGGACACTGAAGCTTTCTTT	CASPSGTGDTEAFF	TRBJ1-1	TRBD1	.	TRBV18
TGCAGTGCTCAATCGGGGGTCAATCAGCCCCAGCATTTT	CSAQSGVNQPQHF	TRBJ1-5	.	.	TRBV20-1
TGCGCCAGCAGTGAGGGCGGCAGCAGGGGCTATGGCTACACCTTC	CASSEGGSRGYGYTF	TRBJ1-2	.	few	TRBV10-2
TGTGCCAGCAGCCCGGGCACACCGGGGGAGCTGTTTTTT	CASSPGTPGELFF	TRBJ2-2	.	.	TRBV7-2
TGCAGTGCTAGAGCAACAGGGGAAGCTTTCTTT	CSARATGEAFF	TRBJ1-1	.	few	TRBV20-1
TGTGCCAGAACTAACAGGGTCAAAAACATTCAGTACTTC	CARTNRVKNIQYF	TRBJ2-4	.	.	TRBV19
TGTGCCATCAGTGGGGATGAGAGCAATCAGCCCCAGCATTTT	CAISGDESNQPQHF	TRBJ1-5	.	few	TRBV10-3
TGTGCCACCAGCTCTGGGGACCGGGCCTACGAGCAGTACTTC	CATSSGDRAYEQYF	TRBJ2-7	.	.	TRBV15
TGTGCCAGCAGCCAAGCGCTGGCTGGGGGCCTTTTCACAGATACGCAGTATTTT	CASSQALAGGLFTDTQYF	TRBJ2-3	.	.	TRBV4-2
TGCGCCAGCAGCTTGGCCGGGACAGCCCGCTCTGGGGCCAACGTCCTGACTTTC	CASSLAGTARSGANVLTF	TRBJ2-6	TRBD1	few	TRBV5-1
TGTGCCACCAGTGAGGGACGGGGAGGGTTCTACGAGCAGTACTTC	CATSEGRGGFYEQYF	TRBJ2-7	TRBD2	few	TRBV24-1
TGTGCCAGCAGCCCTACTCCGGGACTAGCCCCCGGGGAGCTGTTTTTT	CASSPTPGLAPGELFF	TRBJ2-2	TRBD2	.	TRBV4-2
TGTGCCAGCAGCCCGGGACTAGCGGGAGGTAATGAGCAGTTCTTC	CASSPGLAGGNEQFF	TRBJ2-1	TRBD2	many	TRBV6-1
TGCGCCAGCAGCCAAGCCAGACGACAGTACGCTGAAGCTTTCTTT	CASSQARRQYAEAFF	TRBJ1-1	.	.	TRBV4-3
TGTGCCACCGGGGGGAGGGCTAACGCCCAGTCGGGCACAGATACGCAGTATTTT	CATGGRANAQSGTDTQYF	TRBJ2-3	TRBD2	.	TRBV24-1
TGTGCCAGCAGTATCCGGGACAGGGGTTCTAGCGAGCAGTACTTC	CASSIRDRGSSEQYF	TRBJ2-7	TRBD1	.	TRBV27
TGTGCCAGCAACCCGGGGCGGGAGCCGGACGAGCAGTACTTC	CASNPGREPDEQYF	TRBJ2-7	TRBD2	few	TRBV5-4
TGCAGCGCCTTGGGGAGAGGGGGGAATCTCTATGGCTACACCTTC	CSALGRGGNLYGYTF	TRBJ1-2	.	few	TRBV29-1
TGTGCCACCAGCAGAGATAGTGGCGCCTACGAGCAGTACTTC	CATSRDSGAYEQYF	TRBJ2-7	.	once	TRBV15
TGCAGTCATGCTAGGTTGGCGGGGCGGTACGAGCAGTACTTC	CSHARLAGRYEQYF	TRBJ2-7	.	.	TRBV20-1
TGTGCCAGCAGCGCGGGGGACGAGCAGTACTTC	CASSAGDEQYF	TRBJ2-7	TRBD2	.	TRBV7-2
TGCAGCGTCCTTCGGGGCTCTTCGGGCTACACCTTC	CSVLRGSSGYTF	TRBJ1-2	.	few	TRBV20-1
TGCAGTGCCCTAGGAGGTCCCAACACTGAAGCTTTCTTT	CSALGGPNTEAFF	TRBJ1-1	.	few	TRBV20-1
TGTGCCAGCAGTCCCACAGGGCGGAGAACCTACGAGCAGTACTTC	CASSPTGRRTYEQYF	TRBJ2-7	.	.	TRBV6-2/TRBV6-3
TGTGCCAGCAGCTCTTTCTCCAGGGGGCGTCGTAACTATGGCTACACCTTC	CASSSFSRGRRNYGYTF	TRBJ1-2	TRBD1	few	TRBV7-9
TGCAGTGCTAGGGTCAGGAACAATTCACCCCTCCACTTT	CSARVRNNSPLHF	TRBJ1-6	.	.	TRBV20-1
TGCGCCAGCAGCTTGTGGACTAGCGGGAGCGCCAATGAGCAGTTCTTC	CASSLWTSGSANEQFF	TRBJ2-1	TRBD2	.	TRBV5-1
TGTGCCAGCAGTTTAGGGGGGGAAAGCTCACCCCTCCACTTT	CASSLGGESSPLHF	TRBJ1-6	.	.	TRBV12-3/TRBV12-4
TGTGCCAGCAGCGCAGGCTCAACCAAAAACATTCAGTACTTC	CASSAGSTKNIQYF	TRBJ2-4	.	once	TRBV11-2
TGTGCCAGCAGCTTAGGTTGGGGGGGACTAGCCCGCGAGCAGTACTTC	CASSLGWGGLAREQYF	TRBJ2-7	TRBD2	.	TRBV7-2
TGTGCTAGCAGCTTGACTAGCGGGATTAATGAGCAGTTCTTC	CASSLTSGINEQFF	TRBJ2-1	TRBD2	once	TRBV7-7
TGTGCCAGCAGCTTAGCAGGCAGGGAGGGGACCCAGTACTTC	CASSLAGREGTQYF	TRBJ2-5	TRBD2	few	TRBV7-2
TGTGCCAGCAGTTACTCCCCCAGCACAGATACGCAGTATTTT	CASSYSPSTDTQYF	TRBJ2-3	.	.	TRBV6-5
TGTGCCAGCAGCTACGGAGCGGGAGAGGCGGGGAGCTCCTACGAGCAGTACTTC	CASSYGAGEAGSSYEQYF	TRBJ2-7	TRBD2	few	TRBV7-9
TGTGCCAGCAGTCAAACTCCTAGCACAGATACGCAGTATTTT	CASSQTPSTDTQYF	TRBJ2-3	.	.	TRBV5-4
TGTGCCAGCACAGGGTTCCCTAGGAACGAGCAGTACTTC	CASTGFPRNEQYF	TRBJ2-7	.	few	TRBV2
TGTGCCAGCAGCCAAACAGGGGTCTACGAGCAGTACTTC	CASSQTGVYEQYF	TRBJ2-7	TRBD1	few	TRBV7-9